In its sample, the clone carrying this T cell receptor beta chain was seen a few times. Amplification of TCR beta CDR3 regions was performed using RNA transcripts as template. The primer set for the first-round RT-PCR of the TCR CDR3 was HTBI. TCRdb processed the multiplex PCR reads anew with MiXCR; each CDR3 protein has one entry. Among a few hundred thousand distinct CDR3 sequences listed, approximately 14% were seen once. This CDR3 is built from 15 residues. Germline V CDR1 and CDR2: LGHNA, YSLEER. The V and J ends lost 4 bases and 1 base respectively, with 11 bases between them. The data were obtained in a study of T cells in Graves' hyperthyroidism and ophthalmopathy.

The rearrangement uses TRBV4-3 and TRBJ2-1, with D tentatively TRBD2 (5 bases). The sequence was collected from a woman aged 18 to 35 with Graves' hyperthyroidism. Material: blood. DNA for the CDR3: TGCGCCAGCAGCCCAATGAGGAGGTCCTACAATGAGCAGTTCTTC. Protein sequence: CASSPMRRSYNEQFF.